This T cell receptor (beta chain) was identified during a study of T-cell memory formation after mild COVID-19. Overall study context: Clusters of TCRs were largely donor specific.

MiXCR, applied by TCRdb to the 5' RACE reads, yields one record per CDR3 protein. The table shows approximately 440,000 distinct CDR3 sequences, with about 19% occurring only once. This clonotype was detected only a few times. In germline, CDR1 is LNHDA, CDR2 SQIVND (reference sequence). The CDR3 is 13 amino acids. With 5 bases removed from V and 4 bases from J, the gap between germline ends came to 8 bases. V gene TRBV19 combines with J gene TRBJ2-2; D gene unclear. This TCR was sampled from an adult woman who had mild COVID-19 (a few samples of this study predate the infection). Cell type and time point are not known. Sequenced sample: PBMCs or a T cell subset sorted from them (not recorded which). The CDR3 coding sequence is TGTGCCAGTAGTCGAGACCTCACCGGGGAGCTGTTTTTT. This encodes CASSRDLTGELFF.